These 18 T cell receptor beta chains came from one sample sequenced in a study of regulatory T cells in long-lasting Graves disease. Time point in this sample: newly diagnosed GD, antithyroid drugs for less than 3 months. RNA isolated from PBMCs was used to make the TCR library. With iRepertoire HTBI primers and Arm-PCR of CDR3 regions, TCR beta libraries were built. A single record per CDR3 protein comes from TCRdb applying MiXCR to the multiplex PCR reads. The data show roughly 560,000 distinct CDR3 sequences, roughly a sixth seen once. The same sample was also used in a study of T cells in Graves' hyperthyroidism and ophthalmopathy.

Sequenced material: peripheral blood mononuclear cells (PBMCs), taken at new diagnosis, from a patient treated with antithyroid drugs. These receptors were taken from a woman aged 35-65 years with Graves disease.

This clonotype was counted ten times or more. The CDR3 spells CASSYSYGTEAFF. Written as DNA, the CDR3 is TGTGCCAGCAGTTACTCGTACGGCACTGAAGCTTTCTTT. The gene calls are TRBV6-5 and TRBJ1-1, with D hard to call. Germline CDR1 is MNHEY and CDR2 is SVGAGI. This CDR3 has 13 amino acids. V dropped 0 bases and J dropped 4 bases, with 6 bases sitting between them.

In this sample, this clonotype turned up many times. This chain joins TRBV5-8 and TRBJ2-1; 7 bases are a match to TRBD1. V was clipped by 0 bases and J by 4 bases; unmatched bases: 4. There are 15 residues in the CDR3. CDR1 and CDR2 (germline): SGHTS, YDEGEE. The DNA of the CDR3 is TGTGCCAGCAGCTTGGTGACAGGGCATTACAATGAGCAGTTCTTC. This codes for CASSLVTGHYNEQFF.

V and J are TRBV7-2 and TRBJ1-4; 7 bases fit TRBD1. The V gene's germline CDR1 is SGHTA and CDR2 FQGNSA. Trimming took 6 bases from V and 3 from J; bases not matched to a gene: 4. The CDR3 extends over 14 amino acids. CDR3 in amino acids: CASRRDSSNEKLFF. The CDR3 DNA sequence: TGTGCCAGCAGAAGGGACAGCTCTAATGAAAAACTGTTTTTT.

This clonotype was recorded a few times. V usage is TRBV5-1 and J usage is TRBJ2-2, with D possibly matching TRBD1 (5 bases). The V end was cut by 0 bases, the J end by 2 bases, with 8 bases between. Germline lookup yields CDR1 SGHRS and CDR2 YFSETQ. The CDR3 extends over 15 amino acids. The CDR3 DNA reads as TGCGCCAGCAGCTTGGGCAGGGTCAACACCGGGGAGCTGTTTTTT. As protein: CASSLGRVNTGELFF.

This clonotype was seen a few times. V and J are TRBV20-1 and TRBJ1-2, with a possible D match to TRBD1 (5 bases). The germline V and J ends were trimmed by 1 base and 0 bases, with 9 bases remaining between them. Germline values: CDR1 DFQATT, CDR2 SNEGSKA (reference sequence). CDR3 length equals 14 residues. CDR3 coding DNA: TGCAGTGCTAGAGGACAGCTAGCTAACTATGGCTACACCTTC. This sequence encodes CSARGQLANYGYTF.

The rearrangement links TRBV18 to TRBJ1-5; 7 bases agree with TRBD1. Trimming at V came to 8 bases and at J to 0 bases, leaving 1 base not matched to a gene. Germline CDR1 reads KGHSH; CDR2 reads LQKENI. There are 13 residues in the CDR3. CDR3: CASQGDSNQPQHF. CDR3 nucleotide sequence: TGTGCCAGCCAGGGGGATAGCAATCAGCCCCAGCATTTT.

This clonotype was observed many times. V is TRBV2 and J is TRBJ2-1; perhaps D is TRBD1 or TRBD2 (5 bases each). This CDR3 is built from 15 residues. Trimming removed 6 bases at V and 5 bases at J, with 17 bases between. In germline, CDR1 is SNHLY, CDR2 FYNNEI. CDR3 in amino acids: CASSSGRTEDNEQFF. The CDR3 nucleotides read TGTGCCAGCAGCTCGGGACGGACTGAGGACAATGAGCAGTTCTTC.

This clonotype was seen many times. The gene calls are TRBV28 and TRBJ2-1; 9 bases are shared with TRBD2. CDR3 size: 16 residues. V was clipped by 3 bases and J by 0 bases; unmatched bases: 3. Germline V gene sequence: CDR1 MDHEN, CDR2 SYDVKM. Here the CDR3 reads CASSLRSGGSYNEQFF. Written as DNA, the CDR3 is TGTGCCAGCAGTTTGCGTAGCGGGGGCTCCTACAATGAGCAGTTCTTC.

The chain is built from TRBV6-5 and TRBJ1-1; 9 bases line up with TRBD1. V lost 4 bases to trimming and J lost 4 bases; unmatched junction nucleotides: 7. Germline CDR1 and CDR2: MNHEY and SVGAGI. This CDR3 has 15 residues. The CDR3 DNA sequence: TGTGCCAGCAGTTCCGGGACAGGGAGTGGCACTGAAGCTTTCTTT. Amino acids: CASSSGTGSGTEAFF.

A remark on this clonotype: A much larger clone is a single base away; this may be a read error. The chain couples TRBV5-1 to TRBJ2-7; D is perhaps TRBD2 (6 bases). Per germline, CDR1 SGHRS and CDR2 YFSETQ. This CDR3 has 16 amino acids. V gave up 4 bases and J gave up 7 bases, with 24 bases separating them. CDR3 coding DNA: TGCGCCAGCAGCCCCGGGACTTACAGCTCCTACAATGAGCAGTACTTC. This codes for CASSPGTYSSYNEQYF.

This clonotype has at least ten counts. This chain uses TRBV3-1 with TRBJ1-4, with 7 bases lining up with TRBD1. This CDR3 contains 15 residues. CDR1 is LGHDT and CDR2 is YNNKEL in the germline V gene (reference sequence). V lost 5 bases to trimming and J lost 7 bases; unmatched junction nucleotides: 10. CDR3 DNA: TGTGCCAGCAGCAGAAAGACAGGGTTGGGTGAAAAACTGTTTTTT. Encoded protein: CASSRKTGLGEKLFF.

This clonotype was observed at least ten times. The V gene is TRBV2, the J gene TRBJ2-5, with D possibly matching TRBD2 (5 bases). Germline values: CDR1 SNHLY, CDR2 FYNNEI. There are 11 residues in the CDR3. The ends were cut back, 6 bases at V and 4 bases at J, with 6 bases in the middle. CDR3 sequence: CASRGRETQYF. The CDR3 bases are TGTGCCAGCAGGGGGAGAGAGACCCAGTACTTC.

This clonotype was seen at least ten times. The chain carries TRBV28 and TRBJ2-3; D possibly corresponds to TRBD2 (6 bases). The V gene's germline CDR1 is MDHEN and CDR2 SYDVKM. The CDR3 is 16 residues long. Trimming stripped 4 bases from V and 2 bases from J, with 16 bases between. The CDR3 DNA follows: TGTGCCAGCAGTTCGACGCCGGGACTGACCACAGATACGCAGTATTTT. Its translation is CASSSTPGLTTDTQYF.

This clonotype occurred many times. CDR3 in DNA: TGTGCCAGCAGCTTAGATGGCCGGCAAGGGTACAATGAGCAGTTCTTC. This gives the protein CASSLDGRQGYNEQFF. The genes are TRBV7-2 and TRBJ2-1; D not resolved. CDR1 is SGHTA, CDR2 FQGNSA, per germline. The CDR3 sequence is 16 residues long. Trimming took off 1 base at V and 4 bases at J, with 14 bases between the two ends. The full variable domain, in which reference TRBV7-2 and TRBJ2-1 provide the parts outside the CDR3, is GAGVSQSPSNKVTEKGKDVELRCDPISGHTALYWYRQSLGQGLEFLIYFQGNSAPDKSGLPSDRFSAERTGGSVSTLTIQRTQQEDSAVYLCASSLDGRQGYNEQFFGPGTRLTVL.

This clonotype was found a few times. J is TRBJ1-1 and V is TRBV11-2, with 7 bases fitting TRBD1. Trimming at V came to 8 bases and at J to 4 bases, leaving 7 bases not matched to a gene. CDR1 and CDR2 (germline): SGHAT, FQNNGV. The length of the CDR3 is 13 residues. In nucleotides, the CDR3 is TGTGCCAGCGAAGAGGGGGCGGGCACTGAAGCTTTCTTT. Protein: CASEEGAGTEAFF. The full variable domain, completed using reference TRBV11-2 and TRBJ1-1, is EAGVAQSPRYKIIEKRQSVAFWCNPISGHATLYWYQQILGQGPKLLIQFQNNGVVDDSQLPKDRFSAERLKGVDSTLKIQPAKLEDSAVYLCASEEGAGTEAFFGQGTRLTVV.

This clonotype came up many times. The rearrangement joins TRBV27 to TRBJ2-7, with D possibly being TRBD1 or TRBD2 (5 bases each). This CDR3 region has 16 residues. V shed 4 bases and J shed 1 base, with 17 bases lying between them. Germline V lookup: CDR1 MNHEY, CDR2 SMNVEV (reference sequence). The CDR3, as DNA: TGTGCCAGCAGTTCCTATGGTCGGGGACGGTCCTACGAGCAGTACTTC. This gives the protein CASSSYGRGRSYEQYF.

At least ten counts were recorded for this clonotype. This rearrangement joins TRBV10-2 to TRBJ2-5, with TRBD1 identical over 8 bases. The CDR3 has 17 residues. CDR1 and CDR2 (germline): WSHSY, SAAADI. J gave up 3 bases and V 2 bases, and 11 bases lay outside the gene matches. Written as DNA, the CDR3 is TGCGCCAGCAGTGAGCCCATGACAGGGGTTATTAAAGAGACCCAGTACTTC. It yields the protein CASSEPMTGVIKETQYF.

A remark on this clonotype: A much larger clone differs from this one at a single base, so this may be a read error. CDR3 residues: CASGSRDIQRWTEAFF. CDR3 in DNA: TGTGCCAGCGGTTCCCGGGACATCCAACGGTGGACTGAAGCTTTCTTT. V gene TRBV12-3 or TRBV12-4 combines with J gene TRBJ1-1, with D perhaps TRBD1 (6 bases). The CDR3 spans 16 residues. V dropped 8 bases and J dropped 5 bases, with 24 bases sitting between them.